Below, one T cell receptor beta chain is given with its context. Generated by immunoSEQ multiplex PCR, the TCRdb table keeps only in-frame clones and is missing some. Of approximately 50,000 clones detected, 94% appear once; the ten largest clones hold 0.2% to 0.25%. Trimming pared 5 bases from V and 2 bases from J, leaving 13 bases between. The germline V gene has CDR1 SGHNT and CDR2 YENEEA. This CDR3 has 15 residues. This specimen comes from a study of technical replicates of blood from a few donors. The V and J genes are TRBV11-3 and TRBJ1-3; no reliable D call. Sequences were obtained from T cells isolated from PBMCs. This receptor was obtained from a human donor in good health. CDR3: CASSPQGRAGNTIYF. DNA for the CDR3: TGTGCCAGCAGCCCCCAAGGGAGGGCTGGAAACACCATATATTTT.